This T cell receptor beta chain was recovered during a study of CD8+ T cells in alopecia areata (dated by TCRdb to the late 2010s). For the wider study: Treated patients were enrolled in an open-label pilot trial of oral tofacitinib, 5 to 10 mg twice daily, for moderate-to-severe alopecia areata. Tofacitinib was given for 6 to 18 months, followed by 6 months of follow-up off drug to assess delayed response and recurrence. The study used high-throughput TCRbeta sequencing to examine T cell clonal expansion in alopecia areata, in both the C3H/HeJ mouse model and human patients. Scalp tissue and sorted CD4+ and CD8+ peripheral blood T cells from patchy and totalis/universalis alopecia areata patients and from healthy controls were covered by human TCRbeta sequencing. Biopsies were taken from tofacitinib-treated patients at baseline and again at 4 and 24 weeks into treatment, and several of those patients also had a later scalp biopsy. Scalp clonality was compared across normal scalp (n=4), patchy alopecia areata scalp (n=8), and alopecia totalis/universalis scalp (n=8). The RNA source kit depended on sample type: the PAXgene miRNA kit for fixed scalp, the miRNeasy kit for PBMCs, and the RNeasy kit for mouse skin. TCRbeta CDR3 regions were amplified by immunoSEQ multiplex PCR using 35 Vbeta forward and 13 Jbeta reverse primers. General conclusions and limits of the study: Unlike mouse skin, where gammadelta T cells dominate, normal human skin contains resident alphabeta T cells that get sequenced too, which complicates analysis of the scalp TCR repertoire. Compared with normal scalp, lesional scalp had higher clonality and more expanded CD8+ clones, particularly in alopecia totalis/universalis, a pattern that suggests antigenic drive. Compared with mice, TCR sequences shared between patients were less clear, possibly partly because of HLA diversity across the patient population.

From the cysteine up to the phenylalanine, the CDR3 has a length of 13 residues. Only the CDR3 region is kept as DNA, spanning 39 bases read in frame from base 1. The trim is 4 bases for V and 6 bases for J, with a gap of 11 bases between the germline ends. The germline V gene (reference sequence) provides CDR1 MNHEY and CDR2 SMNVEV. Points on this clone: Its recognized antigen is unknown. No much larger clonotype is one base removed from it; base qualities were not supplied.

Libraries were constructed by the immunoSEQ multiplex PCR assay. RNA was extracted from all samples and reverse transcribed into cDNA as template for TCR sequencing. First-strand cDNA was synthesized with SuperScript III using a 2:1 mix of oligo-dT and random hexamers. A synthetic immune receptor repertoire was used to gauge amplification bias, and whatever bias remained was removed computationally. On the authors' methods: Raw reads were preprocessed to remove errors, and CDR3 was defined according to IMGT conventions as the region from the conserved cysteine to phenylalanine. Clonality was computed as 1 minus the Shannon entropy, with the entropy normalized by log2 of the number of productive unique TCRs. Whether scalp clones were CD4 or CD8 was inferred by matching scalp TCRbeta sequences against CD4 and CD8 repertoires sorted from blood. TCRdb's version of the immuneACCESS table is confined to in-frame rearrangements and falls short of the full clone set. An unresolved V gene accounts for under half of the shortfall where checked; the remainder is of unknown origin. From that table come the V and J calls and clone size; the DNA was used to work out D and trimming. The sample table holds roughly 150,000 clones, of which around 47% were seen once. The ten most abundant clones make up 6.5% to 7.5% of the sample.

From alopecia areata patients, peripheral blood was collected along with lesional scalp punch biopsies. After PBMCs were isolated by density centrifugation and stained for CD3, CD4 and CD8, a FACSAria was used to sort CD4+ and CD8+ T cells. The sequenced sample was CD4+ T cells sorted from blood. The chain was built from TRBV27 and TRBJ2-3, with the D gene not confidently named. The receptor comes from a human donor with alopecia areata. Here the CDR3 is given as CASSSHRLDTQYF. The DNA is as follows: TGTGCCAGCAGTTCCCATCGACTGGATACGCAGTATTTT.